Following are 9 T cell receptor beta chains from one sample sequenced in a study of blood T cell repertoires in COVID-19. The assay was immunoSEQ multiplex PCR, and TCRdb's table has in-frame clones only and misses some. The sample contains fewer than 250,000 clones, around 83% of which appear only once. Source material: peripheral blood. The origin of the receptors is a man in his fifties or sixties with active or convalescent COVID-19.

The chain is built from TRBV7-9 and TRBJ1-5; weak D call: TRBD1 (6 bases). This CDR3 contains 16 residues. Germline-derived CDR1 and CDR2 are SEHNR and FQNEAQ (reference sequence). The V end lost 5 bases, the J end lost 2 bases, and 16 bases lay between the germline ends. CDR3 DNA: TGTGCCAGCAGCCCCGGACAGATACGGGGCAATCAGCCCCAGCATTTT. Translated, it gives CASSPGQIRGNQPQHF.

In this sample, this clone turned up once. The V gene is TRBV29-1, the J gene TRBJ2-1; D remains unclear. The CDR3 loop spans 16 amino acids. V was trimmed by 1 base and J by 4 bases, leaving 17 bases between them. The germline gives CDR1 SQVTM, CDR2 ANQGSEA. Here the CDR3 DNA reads TGCAGCGTTGAAGGTGGATCGGGTGGCGGTTACAATGAGCAGTTCTTC. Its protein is CSVEGGSGGGYNEQFF.

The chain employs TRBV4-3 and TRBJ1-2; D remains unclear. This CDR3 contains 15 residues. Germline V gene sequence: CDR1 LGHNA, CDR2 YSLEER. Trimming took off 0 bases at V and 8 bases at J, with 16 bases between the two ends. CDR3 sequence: CASSQDTQVASGYTF. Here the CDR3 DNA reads TGCGCCAGCAGCCAAGATACTCAGGTCGCCTCCGGCTACACCTTC.

The CDR3 sequence is CAWSARTGGPSEQYF. Written as DNA, the CDR3 is TGTGCCTGGAGTGCGAGGACCGGGGGGCCGAGCGAGCAGTACTTC. V usage is TRBV30 and J usage is TRBJ2-7, with D possibly matching TRBD2 (7 bases). This CDR3 has 15 amino acids. Germline-derived CDR1 and CDR2 are GTSNPN and SVGIG (reference sequence). Trimming stripped 1 base from V and 6 bases from J, with 19 bases between.

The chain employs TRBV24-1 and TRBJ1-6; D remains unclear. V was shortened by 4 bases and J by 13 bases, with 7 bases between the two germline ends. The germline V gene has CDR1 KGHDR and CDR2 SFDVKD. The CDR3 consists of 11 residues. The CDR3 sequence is CATSDPSPLHF. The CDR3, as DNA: TGTGCCACCAGTGACCCCTCCCCCCTCCACTTT.

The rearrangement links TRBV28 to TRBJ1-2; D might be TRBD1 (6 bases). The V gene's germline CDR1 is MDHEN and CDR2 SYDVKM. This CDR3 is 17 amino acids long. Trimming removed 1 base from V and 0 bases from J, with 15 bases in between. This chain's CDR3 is CASSLFPLPGANYGYTF. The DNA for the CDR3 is TGTGCCAGCAGTTTATTCCCGTTGCCAGGGGCTAACTATGGCTACACCTTC.

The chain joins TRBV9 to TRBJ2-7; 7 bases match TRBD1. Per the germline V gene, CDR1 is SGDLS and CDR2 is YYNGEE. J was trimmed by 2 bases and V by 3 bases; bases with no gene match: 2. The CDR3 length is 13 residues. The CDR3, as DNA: TGTGCCAGCAGCGCGGGACAGACCTACGAGCAGTACTTC. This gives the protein CASSAGQTYEQYF.

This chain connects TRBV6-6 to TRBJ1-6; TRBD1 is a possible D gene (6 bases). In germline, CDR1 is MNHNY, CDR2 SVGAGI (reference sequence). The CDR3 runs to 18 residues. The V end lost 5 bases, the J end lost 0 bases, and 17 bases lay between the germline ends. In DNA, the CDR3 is TGTGCCAGCAGTCTTAGGGTAGGGGGGGGCTCCTATAATTCACCCCTCCACTTT. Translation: CASSLRVGGGSYNSPLHF.

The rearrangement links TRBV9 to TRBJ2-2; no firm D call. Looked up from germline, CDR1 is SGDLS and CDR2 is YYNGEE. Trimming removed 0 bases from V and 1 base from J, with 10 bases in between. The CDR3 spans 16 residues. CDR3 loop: CASSVGAALNTGELFF. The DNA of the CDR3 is TGTGCCAGCAGCGTAGGGGCAGCATTGAACACCGGGGAGCTGTTTTTT.